This TCR beta chain was sequenced during a study of blood T cell repertoires in COVID-19. The wider study: There were acute and convalescent COVID-19 samples, and they came from the United States, Italy and Spain. Sample material is recorded as cDNA or gDNA derived from T cells, B-cell-depleted T cells, or PBMCs.

Germline CDR1 and CDR2: SGHTS and YDEGEE. V lost 4 bases and J lost 0, with 11 bases in between. This CDR3 comprises 15 residues. As processed by the authors: Counts of nucleated cells, estimated from reference gene primer amplification, were obtained. Repertoires were generated with immunoSEQ multiplex PCR, while TCRdb's copy carries only in-frame clones and drops some. For V, J and clone size, that table is used; D and trimming come from the DNA. Among about 150,000 clones listed, approximately 80% were seen once. The source material was peripheral blood. The source is a woman aged 55-70 years with acute or convalescent COVID-19. J is TRBJ1-5 and V is TRBV5-8, with D tentatively TRBD1 (6 bases). The CDR3 region is CASSPGHLSNQPQHF. The CDR3 coding sequence is TGTGCCAGCAGCCCGGGACACCTTAGCAATCAGCCCCAGCATTTT.